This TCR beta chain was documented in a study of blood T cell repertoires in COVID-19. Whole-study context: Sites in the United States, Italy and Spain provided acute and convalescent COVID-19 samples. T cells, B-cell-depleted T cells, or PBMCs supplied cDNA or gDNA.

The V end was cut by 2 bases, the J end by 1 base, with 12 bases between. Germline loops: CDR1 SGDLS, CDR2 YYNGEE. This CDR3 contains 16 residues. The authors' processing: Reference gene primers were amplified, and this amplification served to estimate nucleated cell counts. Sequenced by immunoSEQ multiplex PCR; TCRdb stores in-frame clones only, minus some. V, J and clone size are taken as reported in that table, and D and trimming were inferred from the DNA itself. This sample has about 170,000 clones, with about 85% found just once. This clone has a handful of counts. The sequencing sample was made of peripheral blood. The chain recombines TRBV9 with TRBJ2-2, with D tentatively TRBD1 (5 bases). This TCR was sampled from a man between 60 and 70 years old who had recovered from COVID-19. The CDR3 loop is CASSVQDILNTGELFF. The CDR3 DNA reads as TGTGCCAGCAGCGTTCAGGACATCCTGAACACCGGGGAGCTGTTTTTT.